The 10 T cell receptor beta chains in this list originate from one sample, sequenced in a study of technical replicates of blood from a handful of donors. TCRdb keeps only in-frame clones here, not all; method: immunoSEQ multiplex PCR. This table holds around 80,000 clones, 70% to 90% found once. Sequencing was performed on T cells isolated from PBMCs. The receptors were sampled from a human donor in good health.

V gene TRBV18 combines with J gene TRBJ1-3, with 7 nucleotides matching TRBD1. The CDR3 sequence is 17 residues long. With V trimmed by 3 bases and J by 2 bases, 10 bases remained unmatched. Per germline, CDR1 KGHSH and CDR2 LQKENI. In DNA, the CDR3 is TGTGCCAGCTCACCTCGTACAGGGGAAATCCCTGGAAACACCATATATTTT. It encodes CASSPRTGEIPGNTIYF.

This chain joins TRBV19 and TRBJ1-3; D gene uncertain. The CDR3 loop spans 14 amino acids. Trimming shortened V by 3 bases and J by 0 bases, and 6 bases separated the two germline ends. Per germline, CDR1 LNHDA and CDR2 SQIVND (reference sequence). The chain's CDR3 is CASSIQVSGNTIYF. The CDR3 DNA reads TGTGCCAGTAGTATCCAGGTCTCTGGAAACACCATATATTTT.

The rearrangement links TRBV6-5 to TRBJ2-7, with a tentative D call TRBD1 (6 bases). CDR3 length: 13 amino acids. Germline V gives CDR1 MNHEY, CDR2 SVGAGI. V gave up 2 bases and J gave up 3 bases, with 8 bases separating them. The DNA of the CDR3 is TGTGCCAGCAGTTACGGCAGGGGCTACGAGCAGTACTTC. Translating it yields CASSYGRGYEQYF.

V gene TRBV9 combines with J gene TRBJ2-3, with D perhaps TRBD1 (6 bases). The germline V gene has CDR1 SGDLS and CDR2 YYNGEE. The CDR3 extends over 14 amino acids. V was cut by 1 base and J by 4 bases, with 10 bases left in between. DNA of the CDR3: TGTGCCAGCAGCGTATTGGGGGCCCCAGATACGCAGTATTTT. Translated: CASSVLGAPDTQYF. The full variable domain, rest sourced from reference TRBV9 and TRBJ2-3, is DSGVTQTPKHLITATGQRVTLRCSPRSGDLSVYWYQQSLDQGLQFLIQYYNGEERAKGNILERFSAQQFPDLHSELNLSSLELGDSALYFCASSVLGAPDTQYFGPGTRLTVL.

The CDR3 here is CASSITGTGVAFF. CDR3 DNA sequence: TGTGCCAGCAGCATAACCGGGACAGGGGTCGCTTTCTTT. V is TRBV9 and J is TRBJ1-1, with 10 bases lining up with TRBD1. Germline V CDR1 and CDR2: SGDLS, YYNGEE. The V gene end was trimmed by 4 bases and the J gene end by 11 bases; junction bases not matched to a gene: 8. The CDR3 contains 13 residues.

This rearrangement joins TRBV30 to TRBJ2-3; TRBD2 agrees at 12 bases. The V gene's germline CDR1 is GTSNPN and CDR2 SVGIG (reference sequence). V was clipped by 3 bases and J by 4 bases; unmatched bases: 2. The CDR3 extends over 14 amino acids. The DNA for the CDR3 is TGTGCCTGGAGACTAGCGGGAGGACCAGATACGCAGTATTTT. It specifies CAWRLAGGPDTQYF.

The chain has TRBV4-1 and TRBJ2-1; tentative D call: TRBD1 (5 bases). CDR3 length: 12 amino acids. Per the germline V gene, CDR1 is MGHRA and CDR2 is YSYEKL. V dropped 1 base and J dropped 9 bases, with 7 bases sitting between them. In nucleotides, the CDR3 is TGCGCCAGCAGCCAAGGGACACTTGAGCAGTTCTTC. It specifies CASSQGTLEQFF.

This chain connects TRBV7-2 to TRBJ2-1; possible D gene TRBD1, 6 bases. The V end lost 8 bases, the J end lost 4 bases, and 15 bases lay between the germline ends. The CDR3 covers 14 residues. From germline, CDR1 is SGHTA and CDR2 FQGNSA. The CDR3 coding sequence is TGTGCCAGCGGGGAGCGACAGGCATACAATGAGCAGTTCTTC. This sequence encodes CASGERQAYNEQFF. Looking up the rest from reference TRBV7-2 and TRBJ2-1 gives the full variable domain: GAGVSQSPSNKVTEKGKDVELRCDPISGHTALYWYRQSLGQGLEFLIYFQGNSAPDKSGLPSDRFSAERTGGSVSTLTIQRTQQEDSAVYLCASGERQAYNEQFFGPGTRLTVL.

This chain links TRBV10-3 with TRBJ2-2, with 12 bases matching TRBD1. The germline V gene has CDR1 ENHRY and CDR2 SYGVKD. The CDR3 extends over 16 amino acids. V shed 1 base and J 5 bases; nucleotides not matched to a gene: 2. The CDR3 sequence: CAISEWGQGATGELFF. CDR3 DNA sequence: TGTGCCATCAGTGAGTGGGGACAGGGGGCGACCGGGGAGCTGTTTTTT.

The chain is built from TRBV11-2 and TRBJ2-5, with TRBD1 matching over 8 bases. The CDR3 runs to 17 residues. Germline CDR1 SGHAT, CDR2 FQNNGV. V gave up 1 base and J gave up 5 bases; unmatched junction bases: 12. The CDR3 DNA is TGTGCCAGCAGCTTAGGTACAGGGGGAATAACGGATGAGACCCAGTACTTC. It encodes CASSLGTGGITDETQYF.